A single TCR beta chain is shown here with its context. Its antigen remains unknown. The sample comes from a study of Ad26.COV2.S vaccination and SARS-CoV-2 variants. Study outcomes and limitations: Quantification of TCR breadth and depth may have yielded underestimates of total T cell responses.

Generated by immunoSEQ multiplex PCR, the TCRdb table keeps only in-frame clones and is missing some. This sample has about 410,000 clones, with roughly nine tenths found just once. J gave up 3 bases and V 3 bases, and 2 bases lay outside the gene matches. The CDR3 runs to 14 residues. The germline CDR1 and CDR2 sequences are SGHTA and FQGNSA. Stated treatment: around 19 received Ad26.COV2.S at low or high dose, single or two shots; roughly five received placebo; per-sample allocation not given. The samples date from day 63 after the first vaccine or placebo injection. This sequence originates from a person between 18 and 65 years old who received the Ad26.COV2.S COVID-19 vaccine or a placebo. Sequencing used peripheral blood, obtained in a trial of Ad26.COV2.S vaccine versus placebo. The V call is TRBV7-2, the J call TRBJ1-5; 7 bases match TRBD1. CDR3 DNA sequence: TGTGCCAGCAGCTTCGGGACAGTCAATCAGCCCCAGCATTTT. This gives the protein CASSFGTVNQPQHF.